These T cell receptor beta chains were read from a single sample in a study of T cell responses to AZD1222 COVID-19 vaccine. This table comes from immunoSEQ multiplex PCR, and its TCRdb copy is limited to in-frame clones, with some not included. In total, the table holds 150,000 or so clones. Sequencing input: peripheral blood. All receptors come from an adult in good health. Both conserved end residues are part of each CDR3.

j_call,v_call,cdr3_aa
TRBJ2-3,TRBV7-3,CASSSLAGVTDTQYF
TRBJ2-5,TRBV3-1/TRBV3-2,CASSPPPGEETQYF
TRBJ2-2,TRBV4-1,CASSLWTGTNTGELFF
TRBJ2-1,TRBV30,CAWSAGTGVSSYNEQFF
TRBJ1-2,TRBV19,CASSIGANYGYTF
TRBJ2-5,TRBV24-1,CATSDYLGGGTETQYF
TRBJ2-2,TRBV19,CASTTTGANTGELFF
TRBJ1-4,TRBV9,CASSVGGGEKLFF
TRBJ2-3,TRBV11-3,CASSRPERGNPGDTQYF
TRBJ1-1,TRBV21-1,CASSISPERQGDTEAFF
TRBJ2-7,TRBV28,CASSFVGTGTHEQYF
TRBJ2-7,TRBV4-1,CASSHRDRGSYEQYF
TRBJ2-5,TRBV5-4,CASGLAGGETQYF
TRBJ2-5,TRBV11-3,CASSLVPRGETQYF
TRBJ2-1,TRBV6-2/TRBV6-3,CASSYLTGTPYNEQFF
TRBJ2-5,TRBV6-2/TRBV6-3,CASSKGLEETQYF
TRBJ1-2,TRBV4-3,CASSQIGQATNYGYTF
TRBJ2-7,TRBV4-1,CASSQGGGRTYEQYF
TRBJ1-4,TRBV18,CASSPGQGKEKLFF
TRBJ1-4,TRBV28,CASSPQGTNNEKLFF
TRBJ2-5,TRBV6-2/TRBV6-3,CASSPGQGWETQYF
TRBJ2-5,TRBV2,CASRGTSGQETQYF
TRBJ1-6,TRBV5-4,CASSLGQSDSPLHF
TRBJ2-7,TRBV10-3,CAISDRGQVPSYEQYF
TRBJ2-5,TRBV9,CASSVEGRGGGRETQYF
TRBJ2-3,TRBV4-2,CASSQALGLGTDTQYF
TRBJ1-1,TRBV5-6,CASSLVPEAEAFF
TRBJ1-1,TRBV6-5,CASNPRVGMSTEAFF
TRBJ2-3,TRBV27,CASSLSPQGEESTDTQYF
TRBJ2-1,TRBV11-1,CASSLVPGAGVDEQFF
TRBJ1-6,TRBV3-1/TRBV3-2,CASSQERTGLVLSPLHF
TRBJ1-6,TRBV18,CASSPGQGRSPLHF
TRBJ2-6,TRBV6-5,CASSYQMDSGANVLTF
TRBJ1-5,TRBV28,CASSLGGVYSNQPQHF
TRBJ1-4,TRBV4-1,CASSRESQSINEKLFF
TRBJ1-6,TRBV11-1,CASSPRTGSGSPLHF
TRBJ1-1,TRBV19,CASSSRQGNTEAFF
TRBJ1-2,TRBV29-1,CSVEPQAYGYTF
TRBJ2-5,TRBV7-6,CASSARTPGGETQYF
TRBJ1-5,TRBV5-1,CASSLGDSYNQPQHF
TRBJ2-3,TRBV30,CAWSVRGAHRASTDTQYF
TRBJ2-1,TRBV11-1,CASTRDTPNEQFF
TRBJ2-1,TRBV7-8,CASSLVGWQGEQFF
TRBJ2-2,TRBV18,CASSPPQGTGELFF
TRBJ1-4,TRBV7-6,CASSLEQGLREKLFF
TRBJ2-2,TRBV18,CASSPGTGENTGELFF
TRBJ1-1,TRBV5-1,CASSLAGKNTEAFF
TRBJ1-6,TRBV9,CASSPTGYQYNSPLHF
TRBJ1-3,TRBV5-5,CASSLDPGLELGNTIYF
TRBJ1-2,TRBV3-1/TRBV3-2,CASSRTTNYGYTF
TRBJ1-4,TRBV7-2,CASSSPSGTKLFF
TRBJ1-1,TRBV15,CATSRDHGHQNTEAFF
TRBJ2-3,TRBV27,CASSPTAFAYTQYF